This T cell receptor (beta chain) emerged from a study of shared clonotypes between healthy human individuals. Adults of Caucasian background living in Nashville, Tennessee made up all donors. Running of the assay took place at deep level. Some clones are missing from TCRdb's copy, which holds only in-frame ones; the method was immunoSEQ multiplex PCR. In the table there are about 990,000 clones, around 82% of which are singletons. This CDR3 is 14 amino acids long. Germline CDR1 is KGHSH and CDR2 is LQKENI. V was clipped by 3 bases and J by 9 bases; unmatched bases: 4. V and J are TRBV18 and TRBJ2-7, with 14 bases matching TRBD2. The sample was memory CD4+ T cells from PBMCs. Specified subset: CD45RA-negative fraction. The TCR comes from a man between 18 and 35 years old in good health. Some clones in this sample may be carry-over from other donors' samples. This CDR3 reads CASSPGLAGVGQYF. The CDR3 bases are TGTGCCAGCTCACCGGGACTAGCGGGAGTCGGGCAGTACTTC.